This paragraph reports one T cell receptor beta chain. The authors' processing: Researchers report that nucleated cell counts were estimated from reference gene primer amplification. Assay: immunoSEQ multiplex PCR; the TCRdb copy retains only in-frame clones and omits some. Clone size and V and J calls were adopted from that table, with D and trimming inferred from the DNA. The table includes over 150,000 clones, approximately 86% detected once. Trimming stripped 5 bases from V and 3 bases from J, with 10 bases between. The CDR3 is made up of 14 amino acids. In germline, CDR1 is SEHNR, CDR2 FQNEAQ (reference sequence). This entry is derived from a study of blood T cell repertoires in COVID-19. Those enrolled in Seattle joined during active infection and were followed longitudinally afterward.

V gene TRBV7-9 combines with J gene TRBJ1-4; possibly TRBD1 for D (5 bases). Sequencing used peripheral blood. The sequence was collected from a man aged 55 to 70 with COVID-19, enrolled during active disease. CDR3: CASSPGGANEKLFF. The DNA of the CDR3 is TGTGCCAGCAGCCCTGGGGGGGCTAATGAAAAACTGTTTTTT.